These T cell receptor beta chains were read from a single sample in a study of chemoradiotherapy in HPV16-positive cancers. Sequencing used immunoSEQ multiplex PCR; TCRdb keeps in-frame clones, though not all of them. The sample yields roughly 28,000 clones, about 91% seen once. The sample consisted of blood, taken from a patient who underwent chemoradiotherapy. The receptors derive from a human donor with HPV-associated anogenital cancer. Both conserved end residues are part of each CDR3. A D gene is named only where the DNA matches it firmly. Rows may omit the clone size; those that give it use once, few, many or a size class.

CASSEARYSYEQYF	TGTGCCAGCAGTGAAGCGCGTTACTCCTACGAGCAGTACTTC	NA	NA	TRBV2	TRBJ2-7
CASSPPGDYYGYTF	TGCGCCAGCAGCCCCCCAGGAGATTACTATGGCTACACCTTC	NA	NA	TRBV5-1	TRBJ1-2
CASSWERTNYEQYF	TGTGCCAGCAGCTGGGAAAGGACAAACTACGAGCAGTACTTC	NA	NA	TRBV5-5	TRBJ2-7
CASSPRPWDTEAFF	TGTGCCAGCAGCCCCCGACCGTGGGATACTGAAGCTTTCTTT	NA	NA	TRBV14	TRBJ1-1
CASSDRASDGLHEQYF	TGCGCCAGCAGTGACAGGGCTAGCGATGGCCTCCACGAGCAGTACTTC	NA	NA	TRBV10-1	TRBJ2-7
CASIHGGGADTQYF	TGTGCCAGCATTCACGGCGGGGGGGCAGATACGCAGTATTTT	NA	TRBD2	TRBV6-1	TRBJ2-3
CASSESRANTEAFF	TGCGCCAGCAGTGAGTCTCGGGCCAACACTGAAGCTTTCTTT	NA	NA	TRBV10-1	TRBJ1-1
CASSQGQRGVPDTQYF	TGTGCCAGCAGCCAGGGCCAGCGGGGGGTGCCAGATACGCAGTATTTT	NA	TRBD2	TRBV11-3	TRBJ2-3
CASSPDGYEQYF	TGTGCCAGCAGTCCGGACGGCTACGAGCAGTACTTC	few	NA	TRBV27	TRBJ2-7
CASSPDPRQGGYKNIQYF	TGTGCCAGCAGCCCGGATCCTAGACAGGGAGGTTACAAAAACATTCAGTACTTC	NA	NA	TRBV5-4	TRBJ2-4
CASSPMGTSDEQFF	TGTGCCAGCAGCCCAATGGGGACTTCGGATGAGCAGTTCTTC	NA	NA	TRBV9	TRBJ2-1
CASSQDRATYEQYF	TGCGCCAGCAGCCAAGACAGGGCTACCTACGAGCAGTACTTC	NA	NA	TRBV4-3	TRBJ2-7
CASSQKWSGASPLHF	TGTGCCAGCAGCCAGAAGTGGTCAGGCGCTTCACCCCTCCACTTT	NA	NA	TRBV14	TRBJ1-6
CASTGGGRREETQYF	TGTGCCAGCACCGGGGGCGGGAGGAGGGAAGAGACCCAGTACTTC	NA	TRBD2	TRBV2	TRBJ2-5
CASSEIGQGSYEQYF	TGCGCCAGCAGCGAGATCGGACAGGGAAGCTACGAGCAGTACTTC	NA	TRBD1	TRBV5-1	TRBJ2-7
CASSGMVDRGTGELFF	TGTGCCAGCAGCGGGATGGTGGACAGGGGCACCGGGGAGCTGTTTTTT	NA	TRBD1	TRBV5-6	TRBJ2-2
CAIEGRYEQYF	TGTGCCATTGAGGGGAGGTACGAGCAGTACTTC	NA	NA	TRBV28	TRBJ2-7
CASSLVSGAYGYTF	TGTGCCAGCAGTTTGGTATCGGGGGCGTATGGCTACACCTTC	NA	NA	TRBV28	TRBJ1-2
CASSLHGEGEQYF	TGTGCCAGCAGCTTACACGGGGAGGGCGAGCAGTACTTC	NA	TRBD2	TRBV7-2	TRBJ2-7
CASLRVLGNEQFF	TGTGCCAGCCTTAGGGTTCTTGGCAATGAGCAGTTCTTC	NA	NA	TRBV28	TRBJ2-1
CASSHEGTGGETQYF	TGCGCCAGCAGTCATGAGGGGACAGGGGGAGAGACCCAGTACTTC	NA	TRBD1	TRBV5-1	TRBJ2-5
CASSTNVAGVSYNEQFF	TGTGCCAGCAGCACAAATGTAGCGGGAGTATCCTACAATGAGCAGTTCTTC	once	TRBD2	TRBV7-9	TRBJ2-1
CASSKGSWQTEETQYF	TGTGCCAGCAGCAAAGGATCGTGGCAGACAGAAGAGACCCAGTACTTC	NA	NA	TRBV21-1	TRBJ2-5
CASSLAKDYHTQYF	TGTGCCAGCAGCTTAGCGAAGGACTACCATACGCAGTATTTT	once	NA	TRBV7-2	TRBJ2-3
CASSQGVVNSGANVLTF	TGCGCCAGCAGCCAAGGAGTAGTCAACTCTGGGGCCAACGTCCTGACTTTC	NA	NA	TRBV4-1	TRBJ2-6
CASSPDGYNEQFF	TGTGCCAGCAGCCCGGACGGCTACAATGAGCAGTTCTTC	NA	NA	TRBV7-2	TRBJ2-1
CSVEDLKTSGSVEQYF	TGCAGCGTTGAAGATCTAAAAACTAGCGGGAGTGTCGAGCAGTACTTC	NA	TRBD2	TRBV29-1	TRBJ2-7
CASGLAAGATGELFF	TGTGCTAGTGGTTTGGCGGCTGGGGCGACCGGCGAGCTGTTTTTT	once	NA	TRBV12-5	TRBJ2-2
CASSQGSGQDNYGYTF	TGCGCCAGCAGCCAGGGATCAGGACAGGACAACTATGGCTACACCTTC	NA	TRBD1	TRBV4-3	TRBJ1-2
CAWSALRGYTF	TGTGCCTGGAGTGCCCTAAGAGGCTACACCTTC	NA	NA	TRBV30	TRBJ1-2
CAISPGQGTTEAFF	TGTGCCATCAGCCCGGGACAGGGGACCACTGAAGCTTTCTTT	NA	TRBD1	TRBV10-3	TRBJ1-1
CASSSTFRQGAPTGELFF	TGTGCCAGCAGTTCTACCTTCCGACAGGGGGCTCCAACCGGGGAGCTGTTTTTT	NA	TRBD1	TRBV27	TRBJ2-2
CASSQARGSDGELFF	TGTGCCAGCAGCCAGGCGAGGGGATCCGACGGGGAGCTGTTTTTT	NA	NA	TRBV4-2	TRBJ2-2
CASSFTTSGGKGYNEQFF	TGCGCCAGCAGCTTTACGACTAGCGGGGGGAAGGGATACAATGAGCAGTTCTTC	NA	TRBD2	TRBV5-1	TRBJ2-1
CASSRGLNYGYTF	TGTGCCAGCAGCAGGGGTCTTAACTATGGCTACACCTTC	NA	NA	TRBV28	TRBJ1-2
CAWSEGRGPEAFF	TGTGCCTGGAGTGAGGGCAGGGGGCCCGAAGCTTTCTTT	NA	TRBD1	TRBV30	TRBJ1-1
CASSLAAESTDTQYF	TGTGCCAGCAGCTTGGCCGCAGAGAGCACAGATACGCAGTATTTT	few	NA	TRBV5-5	TRBJ2-3
CASSFVSIGEQYF	TGTGCCAGCAGCTTCGTTTCGATAGGCGAGCAGTACTTC	NA	NA	TRBV13	TRBJ2-7
CASSFRGRDNEQFF	TGTGCCAGCAGCTTCAGGGGGAGGGACAATGAGCAGTTCTTC	once	NA	TRBV5-8	TRBJ2-1
CACRDRGLTYEQYF	TGTGCCTGCCGAGACAGGGGACTTACCTACGAGCAGTACTTC	NA	TRBD1	TRBV6-1	TRBJ2-7
CASSIDGRASSYEQYF	TGTGCCAGTAGTATCGACGGGAGGGCCTCATCCTACGAGCAGTACTTC	once	TRBD2	TRBV19	TRBJ2-7
CAWSSYLGGNSNQPQHF	TGTGCCTGGAGTTCTTACCTCGGGGGGAATAGCAATCAGCCCCAGCATTTT	NA	NA	TRBV30	TRBJ1-5
CASSVQGALTEAFF	TGTGCCAGCAGCGTACAGGGGGCGCTCACTGAAGCTTTCTTT	NA	TRBD1	TRBV28	TRBJ1-1
CASSLGLSTGELFF	TGCGCCAGCAGCTTGGGACTCTCTACCGGGGAGCTGTTTTTT	NA	NA	TRBV5-1	TRBJ2-2
CASSLGGLAGAEQYF	TGCGCCAGCAGCTTGGGTGGACTAGCGGGAGCCGAGCAGTACTTC	NA	TRBD2	TRBV5-1	TRBJ2-7
CASSVLAGAEQFF	TGTGCCAGCAGCGTATTAGCGGGGGCTGAGCAGTTCTTC	NA	TRBD2	TRBV9	TRBJ2-1
CASSPGPEYGYTF	TGTGCCAGCTCACCGGGACCGGAATATGGCTACACCTTC	NA	NA	TRBV18	TRBJ1-2
CASSLGSGRNYGYTF	TGTGCCAGCAGCTTGGGGTCAGGGAGAAACTATGGCTACACCTTC	once	NA	TRBV5-6	TRBJ1-2
CASSLRGSTGELFF	TGTGCCAGCAGTTTACGGGGTTCCACCGGGGAGCTGTTTTTT	NA	NA	TRBV27	TRBJ2-2
CASSQVVSELYEQYF	TGCGCCAGCAGCCAAGTGGTGTCGGAATTGTACGAGCAGTACTTC	NA	NA	TRBV4-1	TRBJ2-7
CAMKGGANEKLFF	TGTGCCATGAAAGGGGGGGCCAATGAAAAACTGTTTTTT	NA	NA	TRBV10-3	TRBJ1-4
CASSLGGTASYEQYF	TGCGCCAGCAGCTTGGGCGGGACAGCCTCCTACGAGCAGTACTTC	once	NA	TRBV5-1	TRBJ2-7
CASSLSTVQETQYF	TGTGCCAGCAGCTTATCGACAGTCCAAGAGACCCAGTACTTC	NA	NA	TRBV7-8	TRBJ2-5